This passage covers 19 T cell receptor beta chains from one sample sequenced in a study of OX40 agonist ivuxolimab in advanced cancers. Repertoires were generated with immunoSEQ multiplex PCR, while TCRdb's copy carries only in-frame clones and drops some. The sample shows tens of thousands of clones, around 85% of them seen only once. This specimen consisted of CD4+ or CD8+ T cells sorted from blood, obtained in a trial of the OX40 agonist ivuxolimab. All receptors come from an adult with an advanced solid tumor such as melanoma, head and neck, liver or kidney cancer.

The table lists this clone with a count of one. V is TRBV5-1 and J is TRBJ1-4; TRBD1 is a possible D gene (6 bases). Germline V gene data show CDR1 as SGHRS and CDR2 as YFSETQ. CDR3 length: 15 amino acids. The V gene lost 5 bases and the J gene lost 2 bases, with 13 bases spanning the gap. The CDR3 nucleotides are TGCGCCAGCAGTGTGGGGGCTGGCACTAATGAAAAACTGTTTTTT. It specifies CASSVGAGTNEKLFF. Looking up the rest from reference TRBV5-1 and TRBJ1-4 gives the full variable domain: KAGVTQTPRYLIKTRGQQVTLSCSPISGHRSVSWYQQTPGQGLQFLFEYFSETQRNKGNFPGRFSGRQFSNSRSEMNVSTLELGDSALYLCASSVGAGTNEKLFFGSGTQLSVL.

The rearrangement links TRBV28 to TRBJ2-7, with D uncertain. This CDR3 comprises 16 residues. Trimming removed 4 bases from V and 2 bases from J, with 18 bases in between. Per the germline V gene, CDR1 is MDHEN and CDR2 is SYDVKM. The CDR3 here is CASSSPRSRTTYEQYF. The CDR3 nucleotides read TGTGCCAGCAGTTCCCCCCGAAGCAGGACGACCTACGAGCAGTACTTC.

The J gene is TRBJ2-3, the V gene TRBV5-1; D might be TRBD1 or TRBD2, each matching 6 bases. V was clipped by 3 bases and J by 2 bases, with 10 bases between them. The CDR3 length is 14 residues. Germline V gene sequence: CDR1 SGHRS, CDR2 YFSETQ. The CDR3 DNA reads as TGCGCCAGCAGCTGGGGGGCAGACACAGATACGCAGTATTTT. Translation gives CASSWGADTDTQYF.

V is TRBV29-1 and J is TRBJ2-7, with D possibly being TRBD1 (5 bases). The length of the CDR3 is 11 residues. Germline-derived CDR1 and CDR2 are SQVTM and ANQGSEA. V was shortened by 8 bases and J by 2 bases, with 10 bases between the two germline ends. The CDR3 DNA follows: TGCAGCTTCAGGGCCGCCTACGAGCAGTACTTC. This gives the protein CSFRAAYEQYF.

The chain couples TRBV11-2 to TRBJ2-2; D is perhaps TRBD2 (6 bases). The CDR3 sequence is 19 residues long. Per the germline V gene, CDR1 is SGHAT and CDR2 is FQNNGV. Trimming shortened V by 2 bases and J by 0 bases, and 19 bases separated the two germline ends. The CDR3 DNA sequence: TGTGCCAGCAGCTTAAAAAGGGCCCGCGGCGGGACGAACACCGGGGAGCTGTTTTTT. This gives the protein CASSLKRARGGTNTGELFF.

This clone has more than one count but fewer than ten. This rearrangement joins TRBV6-5 to TRBJ1-5, with D maybe TRBD1 (5 bases). Trimming took off 4 bases at V and 2 bases at J, with 12 bases between the two ends. Germline assignment: CDR1 MNHEY and CDR2 SVGAGI. This CDR3 contains 15 residues. The CDR3 bases are TGTGCCAGCAGTTTGCAGCGCAGGGGCAATCAGCCCCAGCATTTT. It specifies CASSLQRRGNQPQHF.

The genes are TRBV5-1 and TRBJ2-6; 7 nucleotides line up with TRBD1. Germline lookup yields CDR1 SGHRS and CDR2 YFSETQ. The CDR3 totals 16 residues. V shed 1 base, J shed 0 bases, and the junction held 1 base outside the gene matches. The CDR3 DNA follows: TGCGCCAGCAGCTTGCAGGGGGACTCTGGGGCCAACGTCCTGACTTTC. This codes for CASSLQGDSGANVLTF.

This clone was detected once. The gene calls are TRBV19 and TRBJ1-5; D gene unclear. Germline assignment: CDR1 LNHDA and CDR2 SQIVND (reference sequence). The V end lost 1 base, the J end lost 0 bases, and 10 bases lay between the germline ends. The CDR3 runs 16 residues. The CDR3 loop is CASSIGEEISNQPQHF. For the CDR3, the DNA is TGTGCCAGTAGTATAGGGGAAGAGATTAGCAATCAGCCCCAGCATTTT.

This chain uses TRBV9 with TRBJ2-3; possible D gene TRBD1, 5 bases. This CDR3 contains 14 residues. The V gene lost 3 bases and the J gene lost 2 bases, with 10 bases spanning the gap. Germline-derived CDR1 and CDR2 are SGDLS and YYNGEE. The DNA of the CDR3 is TGTGCCAGCAGCGGGGGCCGACACACAGATACGCAGTATTTT. It translates to CASSGGRHTDTQYF. Full variable domain (remainder filled in from reference TRBV9 and TRBJ2-3): DSGVTQTPKHLITATGQRVTLRCSPRSGDLSVYWYQQSLDQGLQFLIQYYNGEERAKGNILERFSAQQFPDLHSELNLSSLELGDSALYFCASSGGRHTDTQYFGPGTRLTVL.

On this clone itself: This could be a read error, since a much larger clone is one nucleotide away. The genes are TRBV7-6 and TRBJ1-4; 9 nucleotides match TRBD1. From germline, CDR1 is SGHVS and CDR2 FNYEAQ. This CDR3 is built from 16 residues. The V segment lost 4 bases and the J segment 0 bases; nucleotides outside the gene matches: 3. CDR3 sequence reads: CASSSGQGATNEKLFF. The DNA for the CDR3 is TGTGCCAGCAGCTCGGGACAGGGCGCAACTAATGAAAAACTGTTTTTT.

This clone appeared a single time. The J gene is TRBJ2-2, the V gene TRBV7-3; the D gene is possibly TRBD1 (6 bases). CDR3 length: 16 residues. Germline loops: CDR1 SGHTA, CDR2 FQGTGA. V lost 2 bases, J lost 0 bases, and 10 bases lay in between. CDR3 DNA: TGTGCCAGCAGCTTAGGACAGCTCTCGAACACCGGGGAGCTGTTTTTT. It encodes CASSLGQLSNTGELFF.

The V gene is TRBV30, the J gene TRBJ2-5, with 13 bases lining up with TRBD2. Germline V gene lookup returns CDR1 GTSNPN and CDR2 SVGIG (reference sequence). CDR3 length equals 13 residues. This chain's CDR3 is CATRTSGGETQYF. The CDR3 coding sequence is TGTGCTACCCGGACTAGCGGGGGAGAGACCCAGTACTTC.

This clone was detected only a few times. The chain links TRBV9 to TRBJ1-2; weak D call: TRBD1 (5 bases). The CDR3 runs 15 residues. Looked up from germline, CDR1 is SGDLS and CDR2 is YYNGEE. V was shortened by 4 bases and J by 2 bases, with 15 bases between the two germline ends. The CDR3 region is CASSLSPRDNYGYTF. CDR3 nucleotides: TGTGCCAGCAGCCTCAGCCCCCGGGACAACTATGGCTACACCTTC.

The chain couples TRBV2 to TRBJ1-1; D uncertain. V lost 7 bases, J lost 0 bases, and 9 bases lay in between. The CDR3 has 13 amino acids. Germline V CDR1 and CDR2: SNHLY, FYNNEI. The CDR3, as DNA: TGTGCCAGCATTTTGCTCATGAACACTGAAGCTTTCTTT. Its protein product is CASILLMNTEAFF.

The chain carries TRBV29-1 and TRBJ2-5; 7 nucleotides line up with TRBD1. Germline V gives CDR1 SQVTM, CDR2 ANQGSEA. The CDR3 loop spans 17 amino acids. The V segment lost 3 bases and the J segment 3 bases; nucleotides outside the gene matches: 16. The CDR3 here is CSVDSLLTGASKETQYF. The CDR3 coding sequence is TGCAGCGTTGATAGTCTCCTTACAGGGGCGTCCAAAGAGACCCAGTACTTC. The whole variable domain, filled in from reference TRBV29-1 and TRBJ2-5, reads SAVISQKPSRDICQRGTSLTIQCQVDSQVTMMFWYRQQPGQSLTLIATANQGSEATYESGFVIDKFPISRPNLTFSTLTVSNMSPEDSSIYLCSVDSLLTGASKETQYFGPGTRLLVL.

The chain employs TRBV2 and TRBJ1-1; a possible D gene is TRBD1 (5 bases). Per the germline V gene, CDR1 is SNHLY and CDR2 is FYNNEI. Trimming stripped 0 bases from V and 2 bases from J, with 10 bases between. This CDR3 has 15 amino acids. The CDR3 reads CASSEAPGFNTEAFF. CDR3 coding DNA: TGTGCCAGCAGTGAAGCTCCAGGGTTCAACACTGAAGCTTTCTTT.

The chain joins TRBV4-1 to TRBJ1-2; D gene unclear. CDR1 is MGHRA and CDR2 is YSYEKL in the germline V gene. Deletions cut 2 bases from V and 7 bases from J, with 20 bases between. This CDR3 has 16 residues. CDR3 amino acids: CASSQFTGRPVSGYTF. In DNA, the CDR3 is TGCGCCAGCAGCCAATTTACGGGCCGGCCCGTGTCTGGCTACACCTTC.

The chain combines TRBV9 with TRBJ1-1; D perhaps matches TRBD1 (6 bases). Trimming stripped 4 bases from V and 0 bases from J, with 16 bases between. The germline gives CDR1 SGDLS, CDR2 YYNGEE. This CDR3 region has 16 residues. DNA of the CDR3: TGTGCCAGCAGCCCCTATGGGGGCTTCTTGAACACTGAAGCTTTCTTT. Encoded protein: CASSPYGGFLNTEAFF.

This clone was found a few times. The V and J genes are TRBV11-3 and TRBJ2-3, with unresolved D. CDR1 and CDR2 (germline): SGHNT, YENEEA. The V gene lost 0 bases and the J gene lost 4 bases, with 2 bases spanning the gap. The CDR3 has 12 residues. CDR3 loop: CASSLDSDTQYF. CDR3 bases: TGTGCCAGCAGCTTAGATTCAGATACGCAGTATTTT.